The 29 T cell receptor beta chains below all came from one sample that was sequenced in a study of beta chain features in type 1 diabetes. Expressed TCRB transcripts got sequenced, as all isolated RNA was reverse transcribed. Sequencing was performed with immunoSEQ multiplex PCR; in TCRdb, only in-frame clones are kept and a portion is missing. The sample lists over 150,000 clones, about 8.1% occurring once. These TCRs are of unknown antigen specificity. Broader study findings: Across all four CD4+ subsets, people with type 1 diabetes showed modestly shorter TCRB CDR3s.

What was sequenced was central memory CD4+ T cells from blood. The receptors were gathered from a woman aged 18-35 years with type 1 diabetes.

This clone was recorded a few times. This chain joins TRBV18 and TRBJ2-5, with 11 bases aligning to TRBD2. The J call is in doubt because the DNA end fits TRBJ2-7 better. This CDR3 is built from 15 residues. Germline CDR1 reads KGHSH; CDR2 reads LQKENI. CDR3 region: CASSRTSGGSYEQYF. The CDR3 coding sequence is TGTGCCAGCTCACGAACTAGCGGGGGATCCTACGAGCAGTACTTC.

The rearrangement uses TRBV25-1 and TRBJ2-5; no reliable D call. The germline V gene encodes CDR1 MGHDK and CDR2 SYGVNS. Trimming took 2 bases from V and 5 from J, leaving 12 bases between them. The CDR3 extends over 14 amino acids. The CDR3 here is CASSESVGRETQYF. CDR3 coding DNA: TGTGCCAGCAGTGAAAGCGTGGGTCGGGAGACCCAGTACTTC.

The CDR3 DNA follows: TGCAGCGGGCTAGCGACAGTTGGCTACACCTTC. It yields the protein CSGLATVGYTF. The V gene is TRBV29-1, the J gene TRBJ1-2; D is possibly TRBD1 (5 bases). Trimming cost V 7 bases and J 7 bases, with 13 bases left between them. The CDR3 has 11 residues. The germline gives CDR1 SQVTM, CDR2 ANQGSEA.

CDR3 nucleotide sequence: TGTGCCAGCATGAGGGGCGGGGGGTTACCTGAGCAGTTCTTC. It is translated as CASMRGGGLPEQFF. The chain recombines TRBV25-1 with TRBJ2-1; 8 nucleotides line up with TRBD2. This CDR3 region has 14 residues. The germline V gene encodes CDR1 MGHDK and CDR2 SYGVNS. The trim removed 7 bases at V and 9 bases at J, leaving 11 bases unmatched.

This clone was counted between two and nine times. V is TRBV18 and J is TRBJ2-5; TRBD1 matches 9 bases. The V gene's germline CDR1 is KGHSH and CDR2 LQKENI. V shed 6 bases, J shed 3 bases, and the junction held 5 bases outside the gene matches. This CDR3 comprises 14 residues. CDR3 DNA: TGTGCCAGCTCGGCCGGGACAGGGAAAGAGACCCAGTACTTC. Amino acid sequence: CASSAGTGKETQYF.

This clone was observed a handful of times. The chain is built from TRBV4-2 and TRBJ2-7, with 12 bases identical to TRBD1. Trimming cost V 4 bases and J 6 bases; bases outside gene matches: 10. The CDR3 spans 16 residues. The germline gives CDR1 LGHNA, CDR2 YNFKEQ. CDR3 loop: CASSRSGQGAPGEQYF. In DNA, the CDR3 is TGTGCCAGCAGCCGGTCGGGACAGGGGGCGCCGGGCGAGCAGTACTTC.

The chain combines TRBV29-1 with TRBJ2-2; 8 bases agree with TRBD2. The CDR3 is made up of 17 amino acids. Germline V gene lookup returns CDR1 SQVTM and CDR2 ANQGSEA. Losses at the gene ends were 4 bases for V and 6 bases for J; bases not matched to a gene: 16. The CDR3 is CSVAPRGAGVPSGELFF. CDR3 coding DNA: TGCAGCGTTGCCCCCCGGGGAGCGGGAGTTCCTTCCGGGGAGCTGTTTTTT.

This chain joins TRBV19 and TRBJ2-3, with TRBD2 as a possible D gene (6 bases). CDR1 is LNHDA and CDR2 is SQIVND in the germline V gene (reference sequence). V lost 7 bases, J lost 3 bases, and 14 bases lay in between. The CDR3 is 14 residues long. Written as DNA, the CDR3 is TGTGCCAGTACCGATGGGGGGTATACAGATACGCAGTATTTT. It is translated as CASTDGGYTDTQYF. Combining the CDR3 with reference TRBV19 and TRBJ2-3 gives the whole variable domain DGGITQSPKYLFRKEGQNVTLSCEQNLNHDAMYWYRQDPGQGLRLIYYSQIVNDFQKGDIAEGYSVSREKKESFPLTVTSAQKNPTAFYLCASTDGGYTDTQYFGPGTRLTVL.

Comments on this clone: Other nucleotide sequences from this sample produce the same CDR3. This chain connects TRBV11-2 to TRBJ1-1, with D perhaps TRBD1 (5 bases). The V gene's germline CDR1 is SGHAT and CDR2 FQNNGV. V shed 5 bases and J shed 2 bases, with 9 bases lying between them. The CDR3 is 13 amino acids. CDR3 region: CASSLGGNTEAFF. The DNA for the CDR3 is TGTGCCAGCAGCCTGGGGGGAAACACTGAAGCTTTCTTT. The full variable domain, completed using reference TRBV11-2 and TRBJ1-1, is EAGVAQSPRYKIIEKRQSVAFWCNPISGHATLYWYQQILGQGPKLLIQFQNNGVVDDSQLPKDRFSAERLKGVDSTLKIQPAKLEDSAVYLCASSLGGNTEAFFGQGTRLTVV.

The gene calls are TRBV7-2 and TRBJ1-2, with 7 bases fitting TRBD1. Germline CDR1 reads SGHTA; CDR2 reads FQGNSA. V lost 5 bases and J lost 0; bases outside the gene matches: 3. The CDR3 contains 14 residues. The CDR3 sequence is CASSRDRSNYGYTF. CDR3 bases: TGTGCCAGCAGCCGGGACAGATCTAACTATGGCTACACCTTC.

CDR3 loop: CASSLQGAVEKLFF. The CDR3 region has the DNA TGTGCCAGCAGCTTGCAGGGGGCGGTTGAAAAACTGTTTTTT. This sequence joins TRBV5-4 and TRBJ1-4; 8 bases are shared with TRBD1. V lost 1 base, J lost 7 bases, and 3 bases stayed unmatched. The CDR3 consists of 14 residues. Germline CDR1 reads SGHNT; CDR2 reads YYREEE (reference sequence).

This clone has only a few counts. The J gene is TRBJ2-7, the V gene TRBV7-9, with 9 bases lining up with TRBD1. Germline V gene lookup returns CDR1 SEHNR and CDR2 FQNEAQ (reference sequence). V shed 5 bases and J 2 bases; nucleotides not matched to a gene: 4. The CDR3 spans 14 residues. This chain's CDR3 is CASSQGQGAYEQYF. In DNA, the CDR3 is TGTGCCAGCAGCCAGGGACAGGGCGCCTACGAGCAGTACTTC.

This rearrangement joins TRBV5-7 to TRBJ2-7; D might be TRBD2 (5 bases). TRBV5-7 is classed as an ORF, of uncertain function. V was pared by 4 bases and J by 0 bases, with 20 bases between. The CDR3 extends over 17 amino acids. This CDR3 reads CASSRREYGESSYEQYF. CDR3 in DNA: TGTGCCAGCAGCCGGCGTGAGTACGGGGAGAGCTCCTACGAGCAGTACTTC.

The chain joins TRBV2 to TRBJ2-2; TRBD1 matches at 7 bases. The CDR3 is made up of 17 amino acids. After removal of 8 bases from V and 1 base from J, the junction contained 13 bases not matched to a gene. CDR1 is SNHLY and CDR2 is FYNNEI in the germline V gene. For the CDR3, the DNA is TGTGCCAGCCTCCGACCGTTCGGGACAGTGAACACCGGGGAGCTGTTTTTT. It specifies CASLRPFGTVNTGELFF.

This chain links TRBV10-3 with TRBJ1-3; no firm D call. The length of the CDR3 is 15 residues. In germline, CDR1 is ENHRY, CDR2 SYGVKD. Trimming removed 2 bases at V and 0 bases at J, with 8 bases between. CDR3 sequence reads: CAISEQAFSGNTIYF. The CDR3 bases are TGTGCCATCAGTGAGCAGGCTTTCTCTGGAAACACCATATATTTT.

The chain uses TRBV5-1 and TRBJ2-3; 10 bases align to TRBD2. V was clipped by 0 bases and J by 8 bases; unmatched bases: 9. The CDR3 length is 16 residues. The germline V gene has CDR1 SGHRS and CDR2 YFSETQ. CDR3 sequence: CASSLEASGGFVTQYF. CDR3 nucleotide sequence: TGCGCCAGCAGCTTGGAGGCTAGCGGGGGCTTTGTTACGCAGTATTTT.

There are a few counts of this clone. The chain has TRBV7-9 and TRBJ2-2; 7 bases line up with TRBD2. This CDR3 spans 17 amino acids. Germline V gives CDR1 SEHNR, CDR2 FQNEAQ (reference sequence). The trim removed 5 bases at V and 4 bases at J, leaving 13 bases unmatched. CDR3 sequence reads: CASSRKRDSRLTGELFF. Written as DNA, the CDR3 is TGTGCCAGCAGCCGTAAGCGGGACTCTCGCCTCACCGGGGAGCTGTTTTTT.

V and J are TRBV5-1 and TRBJ2-5; a weak D match, TRBD2 (5 bases). V was shortened by 6 bases and J by 1 base, with 10 bases between the two germline ends. The CDR3 spans 13 residues. Germline CDR1 reads SGHRS; CDR2 reads YFSETQ. CDR3 loop: CASTRGAQETQYF. The CDR3 DNA follows: TGCGCCAGCACCCGGGGAGCCCAAGAGACCCAGTACTTC.

The J gene is TRBJ2-7, the V gene TRBV18; 11 positions agree with TRBD2. The germline CDR1 and CDR2 sequences are KGHSH and LQKENI. CDR3 length equals 14 residues. J was trimmed by 5 bases and V by 3 bases; bases with no gene match: 3. The CDR3 bases are TGTGCCAGCTCACCTAGCGGGAGGGCCCACGAGCAGTACTTC. As protein: CASSPSGRAHEQYF.

V gene TRBV7-9 combines with J gene TRBJ2-1; no definite D call. CDR3 size: 12 residues. V lost 3 bases and J 9 bases, leaving 9 bases between the germline ends. Germline lookup yields CDR1 SEHNR and CDR2 FQNEAQ (reference sequence). CDR3 sequence reads: CASSLSAAEQFF. CDR3 nucleotides: TGTGCCAGCAGCTTGTCGGCGGCTGAGCAGTTCTTC.

V gene TRBV5-1 combines with J gene TRBJ2-6, with 7 positions matching TRBD1. The CDR3 is 15 amino acids. Germline lookup yields CDR1 SGHRS and CDR2 YFSETQ. Trimming removed 4 bases from V and 2 bases from J; junction bases left unmatched: 3. The CDR3 protein is CASSDDRAGANVLTF. The CDR3 DNA is TGCGCCAGCAGCGACGACAGGGCTGGGGCCAACGTCCTGACTTTC.

Only a few counts were recorded for this clone. The V and J genes are TRBV6-1 and TRBJ2-2; the D is unclear. Trimming pared 3 bases from V and 9 bases from J, leaving 14 bases between. CDR3 length: 14 amino acids. The V gene's germline CDR1 is MNHNS and CDR2 SASEGT. The CDR3 reads CASSDGWRTRELFF. The CDR3 coding sequence is TGTGCCAGCAGTGATGGCTGGAGAACGAGGGAGCTGTTTTTT.

This clone was picked up a small number of times. This rearrangement joins TRBV5-1 to TRBJ2-3; weak D call: TRBD2 (6 bases). The CDR3 is 12 residues long. Trimming pared 7 bases from V and 4 bases from J, leaving 10 bases between. Germline V gene data show CDR1 as SGHRS and CDR2 as YFSETQ. CDR3 region: CASRDSADTQYF. In DNA, the CDR3 is TGCGCCAGCCGGGACTCTGCAGATACGCAGTATTTT.

The rearrangement links TRBV19 to TRBJ2-5; the D gene is possibly TRBD1 (5 bases). Between the trimmed V and J ends, which lost 1 base and 1 base, there was a span of 10 bases. Per the germline V gene, CDR1 is LNHDA and CDR2 is SQIVND (reference sequence). The CDR3 loop spans 15 amino acids. CDR3 region: CASSIAYRPQETQYF. CDR3 DNA: TGTGCCAGTAGTATAGCCTACAGGCCCCAAGAGACCCAGTACTTC.

The chain is built from TRBV6-5 and TRBJ2-5; 9 nucleotides agree with TRBD1. Germline loops: CDR1 MNHEY, CDR2 SVGAGI. The CDR3 runs 14 residues. Trimming took 10 bases from V and 1 from J; bases not matched to a gene: 7. CDR3 amino acids: CATNTGGGQETQYF. CDR3 nucleotide sequence: TGTGCCACCAATACAGGGGGCGGCCAAGAGACCCAGTACTTC.

This sequence joins TRBV5-1 and TRBJ1-5; D is possibly TRBD1 (6 bases). Germline lookup yields CDR1 SGHRS and CDR2 YFSETQ. The CDR3 consists of 15 residues. V lost 0 bases and J lost 8, with 15 bases in between. CDR3 nucleotide sequence: TGCGCCAGCAGCTTGGGGACAGCGAAGGTAGAGCCCCAGCATTTT. Its protein is CASSLGTAKVEPQHF.

This clone came up a few times. V is TRBV18 and J is TRBJ1-1; D is perhaps TRBD1 (6 bases). CDR1 is KGHSH and CDR2 is LQKENI in the germline V gene. The V gene lost 0 bases and the J gene lost 4 bases, with 12 bases spanning the gap. CDR3 length: 15 residues. CDR3 sequence: CASSPPARGSTEAFF. The CDR3 coding sequence is TGTGCCAGCTCACCACCGGCCAGGGGCTCCACTGAAGCTTTCTTT. Together with reference TRBV18 and TRBJ1-1, the CDR3 gives the full variable domain: NAGVMQNPRHLVRRRGQEARLRCSPMKGHSHVYWYRQLPEEGLKFMVYLQKENIIDESGMPKERFSAEFPKEGPSILRIQQVVRGDSAAYFCASSPPARGSTEAFFGQGTRLTVV.

This clone has just a few counts. The chain combines TRBV7-9 with TRBJ2-7; 7 bases align to TRBD2. The CDR3 is made up of 13 amino acids. V trimming: 0 bases; J trimming: 7 bases; junction bases outside the gene matches: 3. In germline, CDR1 is SEHNR, CDR2 FQNEAQ (reference sequence). CDR3 protein: CASSLAGGREQYF. The CDR3, as DNA: TGTGCCAGCAGCTTAGCGGGAGGGAGGGAGCAGTACTTC.

This sequence joins TRBV5-6 and TRBJ1-2; D call uncertain. Between the trimmed V and J ends, which lost 4 bases and 8 bases, there was a span of 21 bases. Germline-derived CDR1 and CDR2 are SGHDT and YYEEEE. The CDR3 is 15 amino acids. In DNA, the CDR3 is TGTGCCAGCAGCAGTTTTACGGGATCCGCCGGCGGCTACACCTTC. Translation: CASSSFTGSAGGYTF.